Listed below are T cell receptor beta chains from one sample, sequenced in a study of blood T cell repertoires in COVID-19. Profiling relied on immunoSEQ multiplex PCR, and the TCRdb table lists in-frame clones only, not all of them. The sample records 100,000 to 150,000 clones, more than 70% being singletons. Sequencing used peripheral blood. Receptor source: a man in his fifties or sixties with acute or convalescent COVID-19. Each CDR3 is given with its conserved first and last residue. A D gene is named only where the DNA matches it firmly. Not all rows give a size; the values are once, few, many and, for expanded clones, a class.

size: NA
D: NA
J: TRBJ1-1
V: TRBV19
CDR3: CASTGRLNTEAFF

size: NA
D: TRBD2
J: TRBJ2-5
V: TRBV10-1
CDR3: CASSETASGSYETQYF

size: NA
D: TRBD1
J: TRBJ1-2
V: TRBV5-6
CDR3: CASRADRDYGYTF

size: few
D: NA
J: TRBJ1-3
V: TRBV30
CDR3: CAWTGAGNTIYF

size: NA
D: TRBD2
J: TRBJ2-3
V: TRBV6-5
CDR3: CASGSGGPTDTQYF

size: once
D: TRBD2
J: TRBJ2-4
V: TRBV18
CDR3: CASSPRLAGGTKNIQYF

size: NA
D: NA
J: TRBJ2-6
V: TRBV3-1/TRBV3-2
CDR3: CASSQEPHTGANVLTF

size: NA
D: NA
J: TRBJ2-2
V: TRBV2
CDR3: CASLRQTNTGELFF

size: once
D: NA
J: TRBJ1-5
V: TRBV19
CDR3: CATQIGYDQPQHF

size: NA
D: NA
J: TRBJ1-2
V: TRBV6-5
CDR3: CASSSYRETYGYTF

size: NA
D: TRBD2
J: TRBJ2-7
V: TRBV27
CDR3: CASSPGLPVGYEQYF

size: NA
D: TRBD1
J: TRBJ1-3
V: TRBV3-1/TRBV3-2
CDR3: CASSQGQGWMSGNTIYF

size: NA
D: TRBD1
J: TRBJ2-5
V: TRBV11-2
CDR3: CASSLARTGGKETQYF

size: NA
D: NA
J: TRBJ1-5
V: TRBV15
CDR3: CATSRDRQGNQPQHF

size: NA
D: NA
J: TRBJ2-5
V: TRBV28
CDR3: CASSTRDFYGETQYF

size: NA
D: TRBD1
J: TRBJ1-2
V: TRBV5-1
CDR3: CASSLRTGNYGYTF

size: NA
D: NA
J: TRBJ1-5
V: TRBV24-1
CDR3: CATSDLRSNQPQHF

size: once
D: NA
J: TRBJ1-3
V: TRBV5-1
CDR3: CASSLVRAGSGNTIYF

size: once
D: NA
J: TRBJ2-4
V: TRBV18
CDR3: CASSGPRERLKNIQYF

size: NA
D: NA
J: TRBJ2-3
V: TRBV20-1
CDR3: CSASSGNTDTQYF

size: NA
D: NA
J: TRBJ2-1
V: TRBV19
CDR3: CASSIQGWHNEQFF

size: NA
D: TRBD2
J: TRBJ2-3
V: TRBV4-2
CDR3: CASSPSWTAGLAGPSTDTQYF

size: NA
D: NA
J: TRBJ2-2
V: TRBV6-4
CDR3: CASSAPGTGELFF

size: NA
D: NA
J: TRBJ2-5
V: TRBV6-1
CDR3: CASSDSVQETQYF

size: NA
D: NA
J: TRBJ1-1
V: TRBV5-6
CDR3: CASSYPSALGANTEAFF

size: once
D: NA
J: TRBJ1-1
V: TRBV5-1
CDR3: CASSLGVKGASNTEAFF

size: NA
D: NA
J: TRBJ2-7
V: TRBV6-5
CDR3: CASGPTGSHEQYF

size: NA
D: NA
J: TRBJ1-1
V: TRBV11-2
CDR3: CASSLGPTEAFF

size: NA
D: NA
J: TRBJ2-7
V: TRBV11-3
CDR3: CASSLTRWDEQYF

size: NA
D: TRBD1
J: TRBJ2-3
V: TRBV5-1
CDR3: CASSHTGTGGSDTQYF

size: once
D: TRBD1
J: TRBJ1-2
V: TRBV6-5
CDR3: CASRLGQDTWGYTF

size: NA
D: NA
J: TRBJ2-7
V: TRBV11-2
CDR3: CASSFGLEVGEQYF

size: NA
D: TRBD1
J: TRBJ2-5
V: TRBV27
CDR3: CASSKRTGKETQYF